This T cell receptor (beta chain) came from a study of cytomegalovirus exposure and HLA in healthy donors. General study results and limits: Rarity marked most TCR sequences, yet some public TCRs occurred in many donors.

Germline lookup yields CDR1 LGHNA and CDR2 YSLEER. The CDR3 is 15 amino acids. Trimming shortened V by 1 base and J by 2 bases, and 11 bases separated the two germline ends. As regards this clone: As yet, its antigen is unknown.

Clones were sequenced by immunoSEQ multiplex PCR, and TCRdb holds only the in-frame ones, with some missing. The sample contains roughly 300,000 clones, roughly 85% of which appear only once. Material: PBMCs. The chain uses TRBV4-3 and TRBJ1-2; D not certain. The source of this sequence is a woman between 18 and 29 years old in good health and CMV-seronegative. The CDR3 spells CASSQGVISNYGYTF. In nucleotides, the CDR3 is TGCGCCAGCAGCCAAGGAGTCATTTCCAACTATGGCTACACCTTC.